This is a list of T cell receptor beta chains from one sample in a study of vaccination effects on CD4 cells after COVID-19. The protocol was immunoSEQ multiplex PCR, while the TCRdb copy is restricted to in-frame clones and leaves out a portion. The repertoire consists of tens of thousands of clones, with 50% to 80% occurring once and the leading ten covering approximately 5%. For these TCRs, the target antigens are not known. The sample was CD4+ T cells from PBMCs cultured without peptide, taken before COVID-19 vaccination. The origin of the receptors is a human donor who received a COVID-19 vaccine. Both conserved end residues are part of each CDR3. The D gene is left open where the match is weak. Size tells how often a clone was seen (once, few, many) or the class of an expanded clone, and some rows leave it out.

v_call: TRBV4-2
clone_size: -
d_call: -
j_call: TRBJ2-3
cdr3_nt: TGTGCCAGCAGCCTAGGGGACGGACGCACAGATACGCAGTATTTT
cdr3_aa: CASSLGDGRTDTQYF

v_call: TRBV28
clone_size: -
d_call: -
j_call: TRBJ1-5
cdr3_nt: TGTGCCAGCCAAGCAGGGGCCCTAGGGCAGCCCCAGCATTTT
cdr3_aa: CASQAGALGQPQHF

v_call: TRBV29-1
clone_size: few
d_call: -
j_call: TRBJ2-5
cdr3_nt: TGCAGCGTTGAAGATTTGGAGACCCAGTACTTC
cdr3_aa: CSVEDLETQYF

v_call: TRBV5-1
clone_size: -
d_call: TRBD1
j_call: TRBJ1-4
cdr3_nt: TGCGCCAGCAGCTTGGACCGGGACAGGGGGCGATCTGATGAAAAACTGTTTTTT
cdr3_aa: CASSLDRDRGRSDEKLFF

v_call: TRBV7-9
clone_size: -
d_call: -
j_call: TRBJ2-7
cdr3_nt: TGTGCCAGCAGCTGGAGTGAGGCATTCGAGCAGTACTTC
cdr3_aa: CASSWSEAFEQYF

v_call: TRBV20-1
clone_size: -
d_call: -
j_call: TRBJ2-1
cdr3_nt: TGCAGTGCAATGGGCCGTAATGAGCAGTTCTTC
cdr3_aa: CSAMGRNEQFF

v_call: TRBV5-4
clone_size: -
d_call: -
j_call: TRBJ1-2
cdr3_nt: TGTGCCAGCAGCTCCGACAGTTATGGCTACACCTTC
cdr3_aa: CASSSDSYGYTF

v_call: TRBV11-2
clone_size: -
d_call: TRBD1
j_call: TRBJ2-3
cdr3_nt: TGTGCCAGCAGCCACCGGGACAGGGGAACGGATACGCAGTATTTT
cdr3_aa: CASSHRDRGTDTQYF

v_call: TRBV18
clone_size: -
d_call: TRBD1
j_call: TRBJ1-1
cdr3_nt: TGTGCCAGCTCACAACGCCCGCGGACAGGGATGAACACTGAAGCTTTCTTT
cdr3_aa: CASSQRPRTGMNTEAFF

v_call: TRBV10-3
clone_size: -
d_call: -
j_call: TRBJ1-1
cdr3_nt: TGTGCCAGCAGGACCGGGACATCGAACACTGAAGCTTTCTTT
cdr3_aa: CASRTGTSNTEAFF